The clone carrying this T cell receptor beta chain showed up many times. The antigen is not known. No treatment had been given to any patient before thyroid surgery. Authors' methods: Using the CDR3 differences seen across clinicopathological groups, the authors built a distant-metastasis classifier for papillary thyroid cancer, which was meant to discriminate distant-metastatic patients. TCRdb re-analyzed the PCR reads using MiXCR. The authors' filters were not applied to this entry. The data show 70,000 or so clones, 13% to 15% seen once. The sample originates from a study of metastatic and nonmetastatic thyroid tumors. For the study at large: Across peripheral blood and tumor or nodule tissue samples taken from malignant and benign thyroid patients, the repertoires were compared with one another. General study results and limits: Relative to benign nodules, malignant thyroid tumors were reportedly characterized by significantly elevated TCR beta diversity in blood and tumor.

In germline, CDR1 is SGHNT, CDR2 YYREEE (reference sequence). CDR3 length: 15 residues. V lost 4 bases and J lost 4, with 17 bases in between. The origin of this receptor is a male donor with papillary thyroid cancer or a benign thyroid nodule (not recorded which). Some clones in this sample may be carry-over from other donors' samples. This chain connects TRBV5-4 to TRBJ1-2; D is possibly TRBD1 (5 bases). The sample comprised blood. CDR3: CASSRYGGTAYGYTF. CDR3 nucleotide sequence: TGTGCCAGCAGCAGATACGGGGGAACAGCCTATGGCTACACCTTC.